A single T cell receptor (beta chain) is shown here with its context. Sequencing was performed with immunoSEQ multiplex PCR; in TCRdb, only in-frame clones are kept and a portion is missing. The sample lists around 150,000 clones, approximately 90% occurring once. This CDR3 is 15 amino acids long. The germline CDR1 and CDR2 sequences are SNHLY and FYNNEI. With 1 base removed from V and 10 bases from J, the gap between germline ends came to 14 bases. This entry comes from a study of blood T cell repertoires in COVID-19. Study in general: T cells, B-cell-depleted T cells, or PBMCs supplied cDNA or gDNA.

The sequenced sample consisted of peripheral blood. The rearrangement links TRBV2 to TRBJ1-6; D remains unclear. The receptor's source is a woman aged 60-75 years with active or convalescent COVID-19. The DNA for the CDR3 is TGTGCCAGCAGTGAAGTAAGGGAGTTTGGGTCACCCCTCCACTTT. Encoded protein: CASSEVREFGSPLHF.